This TCR beta chain was documented in a study of blood T cell repertoires in COVID-19. Looking at the study overall: PBMCs, B-cell-depleted T cells, or T cells provided the cDNA or gDNA that made up the material.

Ages ranged from 18 to 89 years, with residence in about 23 US areas. Grouping used clinical history reported by participants in a survey and questionnaire. Under the authors' procedure: Amplification with reference gene primers provided the estimates of nucleated cell counts. Profiled with immunoSEQ multiplex PCR; TCRdb holds only in-frame clones, not every one. V, J and clone size derive from that table, while D and trimming were established from the DNA sequence. This table holds about 300,000 clones, roughly 90% found once. Sample: PBMCs or T cells enriched from blood (not recorded which). The sequence came from a woman between 45 and 65 years old who had been exposed to COVID-19.

The CDR3 region is CASSGGQGGNQPQHF. The CDR3 region has the DNA TGTGCCAGTAGTGGGGGGCAGGGGGGCAATCAGCCCCAGCATTTT. The chain links TRBV19 to TRBJ1-5; TRBD1 matches 7 bases. The CDR3 extends over 15 amino acids. Germline V lookup: CDR1 LNHDA, CDR2 SQIVND (reference sequence). V was clipped by 5 bases and J by 2 bases; unmatched bases: 6.